This T cell receptor (beta chain) emerged from a study of CD8 T cells in ankylosing spondylitis. Study findings and constraints: Disease-linked clones proved CD8+ and comparatively uncommon in peripheral blood. Seemingly distinctive of ankylosing spondylitis blood was a TCR beta motif formed by eight highly homologous variants. Significant enrichment of disease-linked clones was reportedly seen in matched ankylosing spondylitis synovial fluid.

Germline values: CDR1 SGDLS, CDR2 YYNGEE. The ends lost 0 bases at V and 6 bases at J; junction bases unmatched: 4. CDR3 length: 15 amino acids. Only a few counts were recorded for this clonotype. What it binds is unknown. In making TCR beta libraries, quantitative 5'-RACE with molecular barcodes was used. From the 5' RACE reads, TCRdb called clonotypes with MiXCR, one entry per CDR3 protein. The sample records about 25,000 distinct CDR3 sequences, about 2.6% being singletons. The material sequenced was blood, either unsorted or a sorted T cell fraction (not recorded which). The V gene is TRBV9, the J gene TRBJ2-1, with 9 bases matching TRBD1. This TCR was recovered from a female donor with ankylosing spondylitis or in good health (not recorded which). CDR3 sequence reads: CASSVDGQGLNEQFF. The CDR3 nucleotides read TGTGCCAGCAGCGTAGATGGACAGGGGCTCAATGAGCAGTTCTTC.